This note documents a single T cell receptor (beta chain) sequence. The length of the CDR3 is 16 residues. Germline CDR1 reads LNHDA; CDR2 reads SQIVND (reference sequence). Trimming removed 6 bases from V and 6 bases from J; junction bases left unmatched: 13. These data belong to a study of blood T cell repertoires in COVID-19. Study summary: Both acute and convalescent COVID-19 samples were obtained from the United States, Italy and Spain. Nucleic acid was either cDNA or gDNA, and it came from T cells, B-cell-depleted T cells, or PBMCs.

In the source study's methods: Nucleated cell number was recorded as an estimate derived from reference gene primer amplification. TCRdb's copy holds only in-frame clones and misses some; the assay was immunoSEQ multiplex PCR. Clone size and the V and J calls come from that table; the DNA yielded D and trimming. The table has about 240,000 clones, about 80% seen once. The genes are TRBV19 and TRBJ2-1; TRBD2 aligns across 8 bases. The TCR originated in a woman of 80 years or more with acute or convalescent COVID-19. Sequences were obtained from peripheral blood. The CDR3 nucleotides read TGTGCCAGTAGGTTGGGACTAGAGGGGGGAGGCAATGAGCAGTTCTTC. Its protein product is CASRLGLEGGGNEQFF.